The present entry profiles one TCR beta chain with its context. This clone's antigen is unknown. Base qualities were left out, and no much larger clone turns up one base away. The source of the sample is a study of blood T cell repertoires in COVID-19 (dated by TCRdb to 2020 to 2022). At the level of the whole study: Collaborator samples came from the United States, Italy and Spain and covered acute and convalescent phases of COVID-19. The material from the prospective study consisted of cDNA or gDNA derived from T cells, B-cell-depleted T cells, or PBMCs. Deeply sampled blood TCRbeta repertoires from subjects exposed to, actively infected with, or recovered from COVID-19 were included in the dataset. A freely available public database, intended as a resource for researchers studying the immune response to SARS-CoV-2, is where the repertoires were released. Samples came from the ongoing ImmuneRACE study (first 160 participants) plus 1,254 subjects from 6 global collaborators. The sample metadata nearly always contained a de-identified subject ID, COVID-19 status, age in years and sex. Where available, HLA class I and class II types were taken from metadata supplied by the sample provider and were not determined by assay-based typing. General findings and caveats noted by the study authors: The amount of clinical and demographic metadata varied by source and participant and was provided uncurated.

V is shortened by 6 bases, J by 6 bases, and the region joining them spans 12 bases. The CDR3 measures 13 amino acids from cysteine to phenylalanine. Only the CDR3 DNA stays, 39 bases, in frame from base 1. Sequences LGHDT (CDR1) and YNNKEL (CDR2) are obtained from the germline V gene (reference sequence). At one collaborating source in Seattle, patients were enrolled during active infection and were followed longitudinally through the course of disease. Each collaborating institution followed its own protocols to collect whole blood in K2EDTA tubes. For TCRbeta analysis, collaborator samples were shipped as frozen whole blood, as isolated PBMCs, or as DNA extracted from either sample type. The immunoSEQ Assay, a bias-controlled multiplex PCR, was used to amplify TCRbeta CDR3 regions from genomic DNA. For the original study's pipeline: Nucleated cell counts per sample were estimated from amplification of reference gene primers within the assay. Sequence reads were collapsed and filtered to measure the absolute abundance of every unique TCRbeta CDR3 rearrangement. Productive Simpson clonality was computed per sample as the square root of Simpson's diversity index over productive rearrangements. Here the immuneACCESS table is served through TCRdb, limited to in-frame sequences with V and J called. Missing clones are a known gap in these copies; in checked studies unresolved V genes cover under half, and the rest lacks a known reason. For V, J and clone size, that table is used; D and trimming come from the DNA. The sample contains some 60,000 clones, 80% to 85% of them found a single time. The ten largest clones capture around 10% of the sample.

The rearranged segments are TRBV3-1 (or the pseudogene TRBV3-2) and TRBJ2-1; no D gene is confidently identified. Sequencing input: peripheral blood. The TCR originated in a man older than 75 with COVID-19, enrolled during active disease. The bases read TGTGCCAGCAGTCTCCTTTTGCGCAATGAGCAGTTCTTC. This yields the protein CASSLLLRNEQFF.